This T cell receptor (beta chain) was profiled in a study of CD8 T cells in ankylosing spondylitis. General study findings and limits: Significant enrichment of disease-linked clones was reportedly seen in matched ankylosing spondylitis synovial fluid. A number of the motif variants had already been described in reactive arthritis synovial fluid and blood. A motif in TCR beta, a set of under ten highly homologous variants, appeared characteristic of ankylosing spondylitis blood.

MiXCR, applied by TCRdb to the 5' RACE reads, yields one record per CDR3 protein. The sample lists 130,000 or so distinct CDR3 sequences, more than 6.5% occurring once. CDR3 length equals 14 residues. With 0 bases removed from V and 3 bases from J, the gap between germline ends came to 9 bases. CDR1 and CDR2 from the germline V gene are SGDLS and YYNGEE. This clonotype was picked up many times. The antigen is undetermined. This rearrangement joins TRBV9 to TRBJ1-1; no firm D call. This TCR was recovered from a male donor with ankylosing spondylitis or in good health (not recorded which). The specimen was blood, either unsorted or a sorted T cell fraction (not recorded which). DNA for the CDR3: TGTGCCAGCAGCGTAGTACCAGCGGACACTGAAGCTTTCTTT. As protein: CASSVVPADTEAFF.